This T cell receptor (beta chain) was captured in a study of patients and donors after allogeneic stem cell transplantation. Germline CDR1 and CDR2: DFQATT and SNEGSKA (reference sequence). Trimming at V came to 5 bases and at J to 0 bases, leaving 6 bases not matched to a gene. This CDR3 contains 15 residues. TCRdb called the RT-PCR reads again in MiXCR, with one record for every CDR3 protein. Of 800,000 to 1,000,000 distinct CDR3 sequences listed, under 20% are singletons. This clonotype was observed a handful of times. The clonotype was recovered from a human donor who was either an allogeneic HSCT recipient or a stem cell or donor lymphocyte infusion donor (not recorded which). It is not recorded whose cells these are; they may come from a transplant donor. The chain couples TRBV20-1 to TRBJ2-7; TRBD2 matches 11 bases. The source material was blood, either unsorted or a sorted T cell fraction (not recorded which). The CDR3, as DNA: TGCAGTGCTTCTTCGACTAGCGGGATCTCCTACGAGCAGTACTTC. Encoded protein: CSASSTSGISYEQYF.